The sequence of this T cell receptor (beta chain) was determined in a study of CD8+CD57+ T cells in acquired aplastic anemia. Study outcomes and limitations: No significant patient-versus-control difference appeared in CD8+ Simpson's diversity.

The CDR3 contains 14 residues. The germline V and J ends were trimmed by 6 bases and 4 bases, with 12 bases remaining between them. In germline, CDR1 is SEHNR, CDR2 FQNEAQ (reference sequence). This clonotype showed up many times. The target antigen is unknown. CDR3 and TCR beta VDJ profiling relied on genomic DNA as the template. TCRdb re-derived calls from the reads in MiXCR, one entry per CDR3 protein. The sample lists around 200,000 distinct CDR3 sequences, approximately 65% occurring once. Individuals selected for sequencing had exhibited CD8+CD57+ cell expansion on flow cytometry. No therapy was given to patients before blood sampling.

This receptor was identified in a human donor with aplastic anemia. The sequencing sample was made of sorted CD4+, CD8+, or CD8+CD57+ T cells (not recorded which) from PBMCs. This chain uses TRBV7-9 with TRBJ1-4; D uncertain. CDR3 DNA: TGTGCCAGCAGTATCAGCTTTCATAATGAAAAACTGTTTTTT. Translating gives CASSISFHNEKLFF.